These T cell receptor beta chains were read from a single sample in a study of blood T cell repertoires in COVID-19. Some clones are missing from TCRdb's copy, which holds only in-frame ones; the method was immunoSEQ multiplex PCR. Among about 140,000 clones listed, more than 65% were seen once. Sequenced sample: peripheral blood. These receptors originate from a man aged 60 to 75 with active or convalescent COVID-19. The CDR3 runs from the conserved cysteine through the conserved F or W. Each record gives: clone size, D gene, J gene, V gene, CDR3 protein, CDR3 DNA. D genes are given only for firm matches. Clone sizes are given selectively: once, few, many, or a class where the clone is expanded.

. TRBD1 TRBJ1-2 TRBV6-6 CASSSPGSGGYGYTF TGTGCCAGCAGTTCCCCAGGGTCAGGGGGCTATGGCTACACCTTC
. . TRBJ1-2 TRBV9 CASSGDIHTF TGTGCCAGCAGCGGGGACATTCACACCTTC
. . TRBJ1-1 TRBV6-1 CASSDFNRMNTEAFF TGTGCCAGCAGTGATTTCAACAGGATGAACACTGAAGCTTTCTTT
. . TRBJ1-1 TRBV5-1 CASSLDSKNMNTEAFF TGCGCCAGCAGCTTGGACAGTAAAAACATGAACACTGAAGCTTTCTTT
. . TRBJ1-1 TRBV6-5 CASRQSGAVNTEAFF TGTGCCAGCAGGCAGAGCGGGGCTGTGAACACTGAAGCTTTCTTT
. . TRBJ2-5 TRBV4-3 CASSPQTWAETQYF TGCGCCAGCAGCCCTCAGACCTGGGCGGAGACCCAGTACTTC
. . TRBJ2-1 TRBV19 CASSISAQNEQFF TGTGCCAGTAGTATCTCAGCGCAGAATGAGCAGTTCTTC
. . TRBJ1-1 TRBV7-2 CASSLSTVDTNTEAFF TGTGCCAGCAGCCTTAGTACTGTAGATACGAACACTGAAGCTTTCTTT
. . TRBJ1-3 TRBV3-1/TRBV3-2 CASSQQRGYTIYF TGTGCCAGCAGCCAACAGCGGGGGTACACCATATATTTT
. . TRBJ1-1 TRBV19 CASSTYQGTNTEAFF TGTGCCAGTAGTACATATCAGGGGACGAACACTGAAGCTTTCTTT
few . TRBJ1-5 TRBV12-3/TRBV12-4 CVSGEGSQPQHF TGTGTTTCTGGGGAGGGTTCTCAGCCCCAGCATTTT
. . TRBJ2-2 TRBV30 CAWSNMAGELFF TGTGCCTGGAGCAACATGGCCGGGGAGCTGTTTTTT
. TRBD1 TRBJ2-7 TRBV19 CASSRDRGMSYEQYF TGTGCCAGTAGCCGGGACAGGGGGATGTCCTACGAGCAGTACTTC
once TRBD1 TRBJ2-1 TRBV29-1 CSVLVGQGMVNEQFF TGCAGCGTCCTTGTGGGACAGGGGATGGTCAATGAGCAGTTCTTC
. . TRBJ1-1 TRBV6-2/TRBV6-3 CASSFGTRANTEAFF TGTGCCAGCAGTTTCGGTACGAGGGCGAACACTGAAGCTTTCTTT
. . TRBJ2-5 TRBV7-2 CASSKQGRETQYF TGTGCCAGCAGCAAACAGGGAAGGGAGACCCAGTACTTC
. TRBD2 TRBJ2-1 TRBV7-6 CASSLSSGAYNEQFF TGTGCCAGCAGCTTATCTAGCGGAGCCTACAATGAGCAGTTCTTC
. TRBD2 TRBJ2-1 TRBV4-3 CASSQESSGVSYNEQFF TGCGCCAGCAGCCAAGAATCTAGCGGGGTATCCTACAATGAGCAGTTCTTC
. TRBD1 TRBJ2-5 TRBV5-6 CASSLPGQAKTQYF TGTGCCAGCAGCTTACCGGGACAGGCGAAGACCCAGTACTTC
. TRBD1 TRBJ1-4 TRBV5-1 CASSLVGTGGEKLFF TGCGCCAGCAGCTTGGTGGGGACAGGGGGCGAAAAACTGTTTTTT
. . TRBJ2-1 TRBV7-9 CASSSGGILDEQFF TGTGCCAGCAGCTCAGGGGGGATATTAGATGAGCAGTTCTTC
once . TRBJ2-1 TRBV29-1 CSVQAEHYNEQFF TGCAGCGTCCAAGCGGAGCACTACAATGAGCAGTTCTTC
. TRBD2 TRBJ2-5 TRBV3-1/TRBV3-2 CASSQDSVGGSETQYF TGTGCCAGCAGCCAAGATTCGGTGGGAGGGTCGGAGACCCAGTACTTC
. TRBD1 TRBJ1-1 TRBV30 CALGRQGITEAFF TGTGCCCTTGGTCGACAGGGTATCACTGAAGCTTTCTTT
. . TRBJ2-3 TRBV11-2 CASTPWVGSTDTQYF TGTGCCAGCACCCCTTGGGTCGGGAGTACAGATACGCAGTATTTT
. . TRBJ1-4 TRBV4-1 CASSQGQAQREKLFF TGCGCCAGCAGCCAAGGACAGGCACAGAGGGAAAAACTGTTTTTT
. . TRBJ1-2 TRBV5-5 CASSGVAGNYGYTF TGTGCCAGCAGCGGGGTGGCAGGGAACTATGGCTACACCTTC
. TRBD1 TRBJ1-1 TRBV11-3 CASSRPGTGDTEAFF TGTGCCAGCAGCCGCCCCGGGACAGGGGATACTGAAGCTTTCTTT
. TRBD2 TRBJ2-3 TRBV3-1/TRBV3-2 CASTSFGTSGSGDTQYF TGTGCCAGCACCTCTTTCGGGACTAGCGGCTCTGGAGATACGCAGTATTTT
. . TRBJ1-5 TRBV2 CASSAFGQPQHF TGTGCCAGCAGTGCTTTCGGGCAGCCCCAGCATTTT
. TRBD2 TRBJ2-7 TRBV2 CASSLVGLAGAYEQYF TGTGCCAGCAGTCTCGTGGGGCTAGCGGGGGCCTACGAGCAGTACTTC
. TRBD2 TRBJ2-1 TRBV7-8 CASRAGVGGDEQFF TGTGCCAGCCGCGCGGGGGTCGGCGGCGATGAGCAGTTCTTC
. . TRBJ2-1 TRBV2 CASTRVNEQFF TGTGCCAGCACCAGGGTCAATGAGCAGTTCTTC
once TRBD2 TRBJ2-4 TRBV19 CASSPVGGDKNIQYF TGTGCCAGTAGCCCCGTGGGGGGGGACAAAAACATTCAGTACTTC
. . TRBJ2-2 TRBV11-2 CASSLIQGKNTGELFF TGTGCCAGCAGCTTAATCCAGGGAAAGAACACCGGGGAGCTGTTTTTT
once TRBD1 TRBJ2-7 TRBV7-9 CASTQGQAYEQYF TGTGCCAGCACCCAAGGACAGGCCTACGAGCAGTACTTC
. . TRBJ2-3 TRBV6-5 CASSYTDFQTDTQYF TGTGCCAGCAGTTACACGGACTTCCAGACAGATACGCAGTATTTT
. TRBD1 TRBJ1-4 TRBV25-1 CASGDSATNEKLFF TGTGCCAGCGGGGACAGTGCAACTAATGAAAAACTGTTTTTT
. . TRBJ2-4 TRBV4-3 CASSWGGGANSMEAKNIQYF TGCGCCAGCAGCTGGGGAGGGGGGGCGAACTCTATGGAAGCCAAAAACATTCAGTACTTC
few TRBD1 TRBJ1-3 TRBV11-3 CASTSTGTSGNTIYF TGTGCCAGCACCTCGACAGGGACCTCTGGAAACACCATATATTTT
. . TRBJ1-1 TRBV18 CASSPPYYTEAFF TGTGCCAGCTCACCCCCTTATTACACTGAAGCTTTCTTT
. TRBD1 TRBJ2-3 TRBV4-3 CASSQDGQARASTDTQYF TGCGCCAGCAGCCAAGATGGACAGGCAAGAGCTAGCACAGATACGCAGTATTTT
once . TRBJ2-2 TRBV5-1 CASSFGTENTGELFF TGCGCCAGCAGCTTCGGTACAGAAAACACCGGGGAGCTGTTTTTT
. TRBD2 TRBJ2-1 TRBV27 CASTPNAGGPGNEQFF TGTGCCAGCACTCCAAATGCGGGAGGGCCGGGGAATGAGCAGTTCTTC
. TRBD1 TRBJ2-3 TRBV7-9 CASSPRTGKVADTQYF TGTGCCAGCAGCCCAAGGACAGGGAAGGTTGCAGATACGCAGTATTTT
. TRBD1 TRBJ2-7 TRBV18 CASSDRGDRGPYEQYF TGTGCCAGCTCAGACCGGGGGGACAGGGGCCCCTACGAGCAGTACTTC
. . TRBJ1-2 TRBV2 CASSVHSGNYGYTF TGTGCCAGCAGTGTTCATTCAGGAAACTATGGCTACACCTTC
. TRBD2 TRBJ2-3 TRBV5-8 CASSRPRTSGSSDTQYF TGTGCCAGCAGCCGGCCCCGGACTAGCGGGAGTTCAGATACGCAGTATTTT
. TRBD1 TRBJ1-1 TRBV18 CASSPGQGGGVGEAFF TGTGCCAGCTCACCGGGACAGGGTGGCGGCGTTGGTGAAGCTTTCTTT
. . TRBJ1-4 TRBV7-2 CASSLQGSGEKLFF TGTGCCAGCAGCTTACAGGGGAGCGGAGAAAAACTGTTTTTT
. TRBD1 TRBJ2-2 TRBV7-2 CASSLAQGTGELFF TGTGCCAGCAGCTTAGCACAGGGGACCGGGGAGCTGTTTTTT
. . TRBJ1-1 TRBV7-9 CASSSGMGTEAFF TGTGCCAGCAGCTCAGGGATGGGCACTGAAGCTTTCTTT
. . TRBJ1-2 TRBV18 CASSPPTENYGYTF TGTGCCAGCTCACCTCCGACAGAGAACTATGGCTACACCTTC
. . TRBJ2-3 TRBV6-2/TRBV6-3 CASSYSIGEHGDTQYF TGTGCCAGCAGTTACAGTATCGGGGAGCATGGGGATACGCAGTATTTT